The 27 T cell receptor beta chains presented below share a single source sample, sequenced in a study of control samples from healthy donors and cancer patients (dated by TCRdb to the early 2020s). The receptor library was made with the immunoSEQ multiplex PCR assay. The table comes from immuneACCESS by way of TCRdb, which keeps in-frame sequences with V and J called. Part of the clones is missing from these tables; in studies checked, under half for an unresolved V gene and the rest for unknown reasons. The sample yields 85,000 to 120,000 clones; about 91% were counted once. The ten largest clonotypes hold 2% to 2.5% of the sample. Sequenced sample: blood. The receptors originated from a woman in her late teens or twenties in good health.

The chain carries TRBV10-2 and TRBJ1-3; no clear D. V was clipped by 4 bases and J by 4 bases, with 14 bases between them. The V gene's germline CDR1 is WSHSY and CDR2 SAAADI. This CDR3 is 15 amino acids long. CDR3 residues: CASSASLSPGNTIYF. The CDR3, as DNA: TGCGCCAGCAGTGCCTCCCTATCACCCGGAAACACCATATATTTT.

The rearrangement joins TRBV19 to TRBJ1-6; D call uncertain. Trimming stripped 1 base from V and 7 bases from J, with 11 bases between. Germline-derived CDR1 and CDR2 are LNHDA and SQIVND (reference sequence). The CDR3 spans 15 residues. The CDR3 protein is CASSIGGLGNSPLHF. The CDR3 nucleotides read TGTGCCAGTAGTATAGGAGGGCTCGGCAATTCACCCCTCCACTTT.

This clone was counted between two and nine times. The V and J genes are TRBV4-1 and TRBJ2-3, with a weak D call TRBD1 (6 bases). V was clipped by 1 base and J by 6 bases, with 20 bases between them. The germline CDR1 and CDR2 sequences are MGHRA and YSYEKL. CDR3 length: 17 residues. DNA for the CDR3: TGCGCCAGCAGCCAAGTTACAGTAGTGGGTACAGGGGATACGCAGTATTTT. Its protein is CASSQVTVVGTGDTQYF.

The chain recombines TRBV24-1 with TRBJ2-7; D tentatively reads TRBD1 or TRBD2 (5 bases each). The V and J ends lost 3 bases and 10 bases respectively, with 18 bases between them. Germline CDR1 KGHDR, CDR2 SFDVKD. The CDR3 contains 14 residues. CDR3 nucleotide sequence: TGTGCCACCAGTGATCGCCCGGGACCGTCGGGCCAGTACTTC. This sequence encodes CATSDRPGPSGQYF.

The chain has TRBV30 and TRBJ1-5; TRBD1 agrees at 9 bases. This CDR3 has 15 amino acids. Germline assignment: CDR1 GTSNPN and CDR2 SVGIG (reference sequence). The junction had 9 bases not matched to a gene; V was cut back by 5 bases and J by 4 bases. For the CDR3, the DNA is TGTGCCTGGGGGGTTTCCGGGACAGGGAATCAGCCCCAGCATTTT. This codes for CAWGVSGTGNQPQHF. The complete variable domain, with remaining parts taken from reference TRBV30 and TRBJ1-5, reads SQTIHQWPATLVQPVGSPLSLECTVEGTSNPNLYWYRQAAGRGLQLLFYSVGIGQISSEVPQNLSASRPQDRQFILSSKKLLLSDSGFYLCAWGVSGTGNQPQHFGDGTRLSIL.

The chain carries TRBV24-1 and TRBJ1-4; tentatively, D is TRBD1 (5 bases). Trimming left V 10 bases short and J 10 bases short, with 21 bases between. The CDR3 is made up of 14 amino acids. Per germline, CDR1 KGHDR and CDR2 SFDVKD. The CDR3 DNA reads as TGTGCCACAGCTCACAGGCAAGGTCCAGGAAAACTGTTTTTT. Translated, it gives CATAHRQGPGKLFF.

The rearrangement uses TRBV28 and TRBJ2-5; D not certain. Per germline, CDR1 MDHEN and CDR2 SYDVKM. The CDR3 is 16 amino acids. With 3 bases removed from V and 7 bases from J, the gap between germline ends came to 21 bases. The CDR3 bases are TGTGCCAGCAGTTTCGCGGCAGATAATTCAAGAGTGACCCAGTACTTC. As protein: CASSFAADNSRVTQYF.

V gene TRBV6-5 combines with J gene TRBJ2-2; D remains ambiguous. V gave up 0 bases and J gave up 7 bases, with 9 bases separating them. The CDR3 spans 14 residues. Germline CDR1 MNHEY, CDR2 SVGAGI. The CDR3 DNA follows: TGTGCCAGCAGTTACTCCTCCCTGGGCGGGGAGCTGTTTTTT. It translates to CASSYSSLGGELFF.

CDR3 sequence: CASTGLAGGYNEQFF. Here the CDR3 DNA reads TGTGCCAGCACCGGACTAGCGGGAGGCTACAATGAGCAGTTCTTC. The chain links TRBV6-6 to TRBJ2-1; 14 nucleotides align to TRBD2. Germline trimming cut 7 bases from V and 3 bases from J; bases unmatched to any gene: 2. Germline loops: CDR1 MNHNY, CDR2 SVGAGI (reference sequence). The CDR3 extends over 15 amino acids.

This clone has a single count. The gene calls are TRBV19 and TRBJ1-6, with TRBD1 identical over 9 bases. V trimming: 4 bases; J trimming: 7 bases; junction bases outside the gene matches: 2. Germline V gene data show CDR1 as LNHDA and CDR2 as SQIVND (reference sequence). The CDR3 extends over 14 amino acids. CDR3 protein: CASSTDRGNSPLHF. DNA of the CDR3: TGTGCCAGTAGTACGGACAGGGGAAATTCACCCCTCCACTTT.

The V call is TRBV2, the J call TRBJ2-2; no clear D. V lost 7 bases and J lost 1, with 10 bases in between. The CDR3 has 14 residues. Germline V gene lookup returns CDR1 SNHLY and CDR2 FYNNEI. The CDR3 coding sequence is TGTGCCAGCATAAGATTCGTGAACACCGGGGAGCTGTTTTTT. This sequence encodes CASIRFVNTGELFF.

This clone was picked up one time. The chain is built from TRBV6-5 and TRBJ2-7, with 11 bases identical to TRBD2. Per the germline V gene, CDR1 is MNHEY and CDR2 is SVGAGI. The ends lost 6 bases at V and 2 bases at J; junction bases unmatched: 6. The CDR3 length is 15 residues. The DNA for the CDR3 is TGTGCCAGCAGAACCGGACTAGCGGGCCCCTACGAGCAGTACTTC. Translated: CASRTGLAGPYEQYF.

The chain recombines TRBV3-1 (or the pseudogene TRBV3-2) with TRBJ2-5, with 10 bases matching TRBD2. V gave up 0 bases and J gave up 2 bases; unmatched junction bases: 3. CDR3 length: 16 residues. Per germline, CDR1 LGHDT and CDR2 YNNKEL (reference sequence). The CDR3 nucleotides are TGTGCCAGCAGCCAAGATCTAGCGGGAGCGCAAGAGACCCAGTACTTC. It codes for CASSQDLAGAQETQYF.

The chain couples TRBV3-1 (or the pseudogene TRBV3-2) to TRBJ2-7; 10 bases are shared with TRBD1. The CDR3 is 16 amino acids. CDR1 and CDR2 from the germline V gene are LGHDT and YNNKEL (reference sequence). Losses at the gene ends were 2 bases for V and 3 bases for J; bases not matched to a gene: 7. CDR3 DNA: TGTGCCAGCAGCCAACCTCGGGGACAGGGGAACTACGAGCAGTACTTC. This codes for CASSQPRGQGNYEQYF.

This chain joins TRBV6-5 and TRBJ1-2; 7 nucleotides agree with TRBD1. The CDR3 loop spans 14 amino acids. V gave up 11 bases and J gave up 3 bases; unmatched junction bases: 12. Germline assignment: CDR1 MNHEY and CDR2 SVGAGI. The CDR3 spells CASKGAIGDYGYTF. The DNA of the CDR3 is TGTGCCTCGAAGGGGGCCATAGGAGACTATGGCTACACCTTC.

The chain has TRBV14 and TRBJ1-2; TRBD1 might be the D (5 bases). V shed 0 bases and J shed 3 bases, with 11 bases lying between them. Germline V gene lookup returns CDR1 SGHDN and CDR2 FVKESK. CDR3 length equals 15 residues. The CDR3 DNA sequence: TGTGCCAGCAGCCAAGATTTGGAGGGACACTATGGCTACACCTTC. Its protein product is CASSQDLEGHYGYTF.

The chain recombines TRBV5-1 with TRBJ2-5; TRBD2 is a possible D gene (7 bases). The CDR3 length is 14 residues. V was pared by 3 bases and J by 5 bases, with 14 bases between. Germline lookup yields CDR1 SGHRS and CDR2 YFSETQ. The CDR3 DNA is TGCGCCAGCAGCTCTCTGGCGGGGGCGGAGACCCAGTACTTC. It is translated as CASSSLAGAETQYF.

The V call is TRBV12-3 or TRBV12-4, the J call TRBJ2-7; D not certain. There are 12 residues in the CDR3. Trimming removed 3 bases from V and 4 bases from J, with 7 bases in between. The CDR3 sequence is CASSLTGYEQYF. The CDR3 nucleotides are TGTGCCAGCAGTTTGACCGGGTACGAGCAGTACTTC.

The rearrangement links TRBV28 to TRBJ2-1; no clear D gene. The germline CDR1 and CDR2 sequences are MDHEN and SYDVKM. V was trimmed by 3 bases and J by 8 bases, leaving 11 bases between them. The CDR3 covers 13 residues. This chain's CDR3 is CASSLGSWDEQFF. CDR3 coding DNA: TGTGCCAGCAGTTTGGGCTCATGGGATGAGCAGTTCTTC.

The chain couples TRBV3-1 (or the pseudogene TRBV3-2) to TRBJ2-5, with D tentatively TRBD2 (6 bases). This CDR3 spans 15 amino acids. Trimming cost V 4 bases and J 2 bases, with 14 bases left between them. Germline CDR1 LGHDT, CDR2 YNNKEL (reference sequence). This CDR3 reads CASSPGRGMQETQYF. The CDR3 DNA reads TGTGCCAGCAGCCCCGGACGGGGGATGCAAGAGACCCAGTACTTC.

The rearrangement joins TRBV6-2 or TRBV6-3 to TRBJ2-5; 13 bases align to TRBD2. The CDR3 is 15 residues long. CDR1 is MNHEY and CDR2 is SVGEGT in the germline V gene. Trimming took 6 bases from V and 5 from J; bases not matched to a gene: 6. This CDR3 is CASSRTSGSLETQYF. CDR3 in DNA: TGTGCCAGCAGCCGGACTAGCGGGAGTTTGGAGACCCAGTACTTC.

This clone was seen a single time. The rearrangement links TRBV7-2 to TRBJ2-2; D tentatively reads TRBD1 or TRBD2 (7 bases each). Trimming removed 5 bases at V and 7 bases at J, with 20 bases between. The V gene's germline CDR1 is SGHTA and CDR2 FQGNSA. The CDR3 has 16 amino acids. The CDR3 nucleotides read TGTGCCAGCAGCCGCCCAGGGGGGAGGGCCATCGGGGAGCTGTTTTTT. Amino acid sequence: CASSRPGGRAIGELFF.

V gene TRBV18 combines with J gene TRBJ2-5, with 8 nucleotides matching TRBD2. Germline trimming cut 6 bases from V and 5 bases from J; bases unmatched to any gene: 14. Germline CDR1 reads KGHSH; CDR2 reads LQKENI. The CDR3 extends over 16 amino acids. The CDR3 DNA reads TGTGCCAGCTCTCTCTTGACTAGCGACCAAGGGGAGACCCAGTACTTC. Translating it yields CASSLLTSDQGETQYF. The entire variable domain, with the rest obtained from reference TRBV18 and TRBJ2-5, is as follows: NAGVMQNPRHLVRRRGQEARLRCSPMKGHSHVYWYRQLPEEGLKFMVYLQKENIIDESGMPKERFSAEFPKEGPSILRIQQVVRGDSAAYFCASSLLTSDQGETQYFGPGTRLLVL.

The chain joins TRBV5-1 to TRBJ1-1; possible D gene TRBD1, 5 bases. The V gene's germline CDR1 is SGHRS and CDR2 YFSETQ. The CDR3 extends over 15 amino acids. Deletions cut 0 bases from V and 1 base from J, with 10 bases between. CDR3 loop: CASSLGQQGNTEAFF. In DNA, the CDR3 is TGCGCCAGCAGCTTGGGACAGCAGGGGAACACTGAAGCTTTCTTT.

This sequence joins TRBV7-9 and TRBJ1-2; 8 nucleotides line up with TRBD1. V trimming: 5 bases; J trimming: 8 bases; junction bases outside the gene matches: 10. This CDR3 is built from 14 residues. Germline-derived CDR1 and CDR2 are SEHNR and FQNEAQ (reference sequence). Here the CDR3 reads CASSPARGREGYTF. CDR3 in DNA: TGTGCCAGCAGCCCAGCCAGGGGGCGGGAAGGCTACACCTTC.

This clone was recorded only once. The V gene is TRBV10-2, the J gene TRBJ1-3; weak D call: TRBD1 (6 bases). The CDR3 is 16 amino acids. V lost 6 bases, J lost 1 base, and 16 bases lay in between. From germline, CDR1 is WSHSY and CDR2 SAAADI. The CDR3 is CASSMNRVRSGNTIYF. The CDR3 DNA follows: TGCGCCAGCAGCATGAACAGGGTAAGGTCTGGAAACACCATATATTTT.

This clone was observed a single time. This chain joins TRBV10-2 and TRBJ1-1; D ambiguous. In germline, CDR1 is WSHSY, CDR2 SAAADI. The V and J ends lost 2 bases and 1 base respectively, with 5 bases between them. This CDR3 is built from 13 residues. In nucleotides, the CDR3 is TGCGCCAGCAGTGAGACGGGGAACACTGAAGCTTTCTTT. Protein: CASSETGNTEAFF.